This is a list of T cell receptor beta chains from one sample in a study of metastatic and nonmetastatic thyroid tumors. TCRdb reprocessed the PCR reads via MiXCR. Of under 25,000 clones listed, around a quarter are singletons. The sequenced material came from blood. The receptor source for this set is a female donor with papillary thyroid cancer or a benign thyroid nodule (not recorded which). Some clones in this sample may be carry-over from other donors' samples. CDR3s include the opening cysteine and the closing phenylalanine or tryptophan. D genes are given only for firm matches. The listing skips clone size in some rows; elsewhere it reads once, few, many or a size class.

>TRBV28|17|NA|TRBJ1-6|TRBD1
CASRFPPRTGGDSPLHF
TGTGCCAGCAGATTTCCACCCAGGACAGGGGGTGACTCACCCCTCCACTTT
>TRBV6-2/TRBV6-3|14|NA|TRBJ2-7|NA
CASNTLGTNYEQYF
TGTGCCAGCAATACACTCGGGACAAACTACGAGCAGTACTTC
>TRBV7-2|13|many|TRBJ1-5|TRBD1
CASSPDRKQPQHF
TGTGCCAGCAGCCCGGACAGGAAGCAGCCCCAGCATTTT
>TRBV5-6|18|many|TRBJ1-2|TRBD1
CASSLELWGTGGGYGYTF
TGTGCCAGCAGCTTGGAACTTTGGGGGACAGGGGGTGGCTATGGCTACACCTTC
>TRBV11-2|15|once|TRBJ2-1|NA
CAGSSGGASGIEQFF
TGTGCCGGCAGCTCAGGTGGGGCTTCTGGGATTGAGCAGTTCTTC
>TRBV7-3|14|NA|TRBJ2-3|NA
CASSDLGFGDTQYF
TGTGCCAGCAGCGATCTAGGCTTTGGGGATACGCAGTATTTT
>TRBV30|15|NA|TRBJ1-2|TRBD1
CAWSSLTGVGDGYTF
TGTGCCTGGAGTTCCTTAACAGGGGTGGGCGACGGCTACACCTTC
>TRBV28|14|NA|TRBJ1-2|NA
CASILGGRNYGYTF
TGTGCCAGCATCCTTGGGGGCAGAAACTATGGCTACACCTTC
>TRBV6-1|15|NA|TRBJ2-7|TRBD1
CASRPGQGNRDEQYF
TGTGCCAGCAGACCGGGACAGGGGAATAGGGACGAGCAGTACTTC
>TRBV11-1|15|NA|TRBJ2-1|TRBD2
CASSPVGTSGSWQFF
TGTGCCAGCAGCCCCGTCGGGACTAGCGGGAGTTGGCAGTTCTTC
>TRBV3-1|13|many|TRBJ2-7|NA
CASSPLASYEQYF
TGTGCCAGCAGCCCACTAGCCTCCTACGAGCAGTACTTC
>TRBV6-2/TRBV6-3|16|NA|TRBJ2-7|TRBD1
CASSYEAGGAFYEQYF
TGTGCCAGCAGTTACGAGGCAGGGGGCGCGTTTTACGAGCAGTACTTC
>TRBV28|15|NA|TRBJ1-4|NA
CASSLRGARGEKLFF
TGTGCCAGCAGTCTCCGGGGGGCGCGGGGTGAAAAACTGTTTTTT
>TRBV20-1|17|NA|TRBJ2-3|TRBD2
CSATRCSGRSVTDTQYF
TGCAGTGCGACGAGGTGTAGCGGGAGATCGGTCACAGATACGCAGTATTTT
>TRBV19|13|medium-sized|TRBJ1-1|NA
CASSIGPKTEAFF
TGTGCCAGTAGTATTGGGCCGAAGACTGAAGCTTTCTTT
>TRBV20-1|16|many|TRBJ1-2|TRBD1
CSARRDRARDNYGYTF
TGCAGTGCTCGCCGGGACAGGGCCCGAGATAACTATGGCTACACCTTC
>TRBV27|15|NA|TRBJ2-7|TRBD2
CASRTSEAGVYEQYF
TGTGCCAGCAGGACCTCTGAGGCGGGAGTCTACGAGCAGTACTTC